The 8 T cell receptor beta chains below come from one sample, sequenced in a study of CD4+ T cells in melanoma. Sequencing was performed with immunoSEQ multiplex PCR; in TCRdb, only in-frame clones are kept and a portion is missing. The sample consists of 10,000 to 12,000 clones, approximately 60% of them appearing once. Sequencing was done on a sample of cells from a culture (not recorded whether cultured in vitro). These receptors were obtained from a human donor with melanoma.

The chain has TRBV18 and TRBJ2-5; D possibly uses TRBD1 or TRBD2 (5 bases each). V was shortened by 2 bases and J by 2 bases, with 12 bases between the two germline ends. The germline gives CDR1 KGHSH, CDR2 LQKENI. The CDR3 spans 15 residues. In DNA, the CDR3 is TGTGCCAGCTCACCAGGGGGAAAGGGGCAAGAGACCCAGTACTTC. It codes for CASSPGGKGQETQYF.

V is TRBV29-1 and J is TRBJ2-1, with D tentatively TRBD2 (5 bases). Trimming stripped 8 bases from V and 4 bases from J, with 12 bases between. The V gene's germline CDR1 is SQVTM and CDR2 ANQGSEA. The CDR3 has 12 amino acids. For the CDR3, the DNA is TGCAGCTTTCGGGGTCTGTACAATGAGCAGTTCTTC. As protein: CSFRGLYNEQFF.

DNA for the CDR3: TGTGCCAGCGGCGCCGGGACAGGGAACACTGAAGCTTTCTTT. It codes for CASGAGTGNTEAFF. The V and J genes are TRBV11-2 and TRBJ1-1; TRBD1 agrees at 8 bases. With 8 bases clipped from V and 1 base from J, the junction kept 6 bases outside the gene matches. The CDR3 contains 14 residues. Germline assignment: CDR1 SGHAT and CDR2 FQNNGV.

This clone turned up a few times. CDR3 sequence reads: CASSLGYGTRSRTQYF. The CDR3 bases are TGCGCCAGCAGCTTGGGGTACGGGACACGTTCGAGGACCCAGTACTTC. The chain is built from TRBV5-1 and TRBJ2-5; a weak D match, TRBD1 (6 bases). This CDR3 spans 16 amino acids. Trimming left V 0 bases short and J 7 bases short, with 19 bases between. From germline, CDR1 is SGHRS and CDR2 YFSETQ.

This clone was seen only a few times. The chain carries TRBV2 and TRBJ2-5, with 9 nucleotides matching TRBD1. Trimming removed 7 bases from V and 2 bases from J; junction bases left unmatched: 5. This CDR3 has 14 residues. From germline, CDR1 is SNHLY and CDR2 FYNNEI. This CDR3 reads CASTPGQGQETQYF. In DNA form, the CDR3 reads TGTGCCAGCACTCCGGGACAGGGACAAGAGACCCAGTACTTC.

J is TRBJ2-7 and V is TRBV18; 9 bases agree with TRBD1. This CDR3 is built from 14 residues. Trimming at V came to 6 bases and at J to 5 bases, leaving 8 bases not matched to a gene. Looked up from germline, CDR1 is KGHSH and CDR2 is LQKENI. The CDR3 bases are TGTGCCAGCTCCCCCGGGACAGGGTTGAACGAGCAGTACTTC. Protein product: CASSPGTGLNEQYF.

This clone was observed a single time. V and J are TRBV11-2 and TRBJ2-1; a weak D match, TRBD2 (6 bases). In germline, CDR1 is SGHAT, CDR2 FQNNGV. V was clipped by 3 bases and J by 5 bases, with 14 bases between them. This CDR3 comprises 15 residues. CDR3 residues: CASSFSGSHDNEQFF. DNA of the CDR3: TGTGCCAGCAGCTTTAGCGGCTCCCATGACAATGAGCAGTTCTTC.

V gene TRBV7-8 combines with J gene TRBJ2-7; D gene ambiguous. This CDR3 region has 14 residues. Germline V gene sequence: CDR1 SGHVS, CDR2 FQNEAQ. The germline V and J ends were trimmed by 4 bases and 4 bases, with 14 bases remaining between them. DNA for the CDR3: TGTGCCAGCAGCTCGTATCTAACCCCTTACGAGCAGTACTTC. As protein: CASSSYLTPYEQYF.